The following is a T cell receptor beta chain sequence with its context. This record comes from a study of blood T cell repertoires in COVID-19. Study context: COVID-19 samples, acute and convalescent, were from the United States, Italy and Spain. PBMCs, B-cell-depleted T cells, or T cells provided the cDNA or gDNA that made up the material.

In the study's own analysis: Scientists estimated how many nucleated cells there were by amplifying reference gene primers. Here immunoSEQ multiplex PCR was the method, and the copy in TCRdb shows in-frame clones only, minus some. That table furnishes V, J and clone size, whereas the DNA furnished D and trimming. Of roughly 230,000 clones listed, roughly 80% were seen once; the top ten hold 4.4%. With V trimmed by 4 bases and J by 0 bases, 6 bases remained unmatched. The CDR3 consists of 17 residues. Germline values: CDR1 SGHRS, CDR2 YFSETQ. This receptor was obtained from a man between 45 and 60 years old with active or convalescent COVID-19. The rearrangement links TRBV5-1 to TRBJ2-3, with TRBD1 identical over 12 bases. Sequences were obtained from peripheral blood. The CDR3 DNA sequence: TGCGCCAGCAGCCTCGGGACAGGGGGCCGTAGCACAGATACGCAGTATTTT. It codes for CASSLGTGGRSTDTQYF.